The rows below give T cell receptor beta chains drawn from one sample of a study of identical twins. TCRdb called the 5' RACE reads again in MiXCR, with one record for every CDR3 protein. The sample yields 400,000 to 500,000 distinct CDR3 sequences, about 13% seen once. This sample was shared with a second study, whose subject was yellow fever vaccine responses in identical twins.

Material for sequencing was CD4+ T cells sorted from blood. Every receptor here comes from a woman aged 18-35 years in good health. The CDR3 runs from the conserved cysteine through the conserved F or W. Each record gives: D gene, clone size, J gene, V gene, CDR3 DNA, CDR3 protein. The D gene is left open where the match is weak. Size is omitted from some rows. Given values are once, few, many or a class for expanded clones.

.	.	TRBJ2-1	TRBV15	TGTGCCACCAGCGCCGCCCGGACTAACACCTACAATGAGCAGTTCTTC	CATSAARTNTYNEQFF
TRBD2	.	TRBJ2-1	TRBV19	TGTGCCCCGGGACTAGCGGACAACAATGAGCAGTTCTTC	CAPGLADNNEQFF
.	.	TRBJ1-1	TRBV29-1	TGCAGCGTTGCGGTACAGGGGAACACTGAAGCTTTCTTT	CSVAVQGNTEAFF
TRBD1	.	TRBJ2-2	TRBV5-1	TGCGCCAGCAGCATCCGGGACAGAACACCCGCGAACACCGGGGAGCTGTTTTTT	CASSIRDRTPANTGELFF
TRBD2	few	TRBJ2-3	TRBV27	TGTGCCAGCAGATCCGGTAGCGGGGTGGGGTACACAGATACGCAGTATTTT	CASRSGSGVGYTDTQYF
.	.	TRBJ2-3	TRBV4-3	TGCGCCAGCAGCCAAGACGTGGCGGGAAGCACAGATACGCAGTATTTT	CASSQDVAGSTDTQYF
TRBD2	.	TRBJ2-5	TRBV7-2	TGTGCCAGCAACAACGGACTAGCGGGGCAAGAGACCCAGTACTTC	CASNNGLAGQETQYF
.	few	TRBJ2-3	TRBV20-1	TGCAGTGCTGTAGCGGGGACAGGCAGGGCGCAGTATTTT	CSAVAGTGRAQYF
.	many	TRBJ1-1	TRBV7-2	TGTGCCAGCAGCTTAGAAGCGAACACTGAAGCTTTCTTT	CASSLEANTEAFF
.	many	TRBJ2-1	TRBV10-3	TGTGCCATCAGTGAGTCGACGTACAATGAGCAGTTCTTC	CAISESTYNEQFF
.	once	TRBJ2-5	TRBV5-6	TGTGCCAGCAGCTTGGATTTAAGGTACCAAGAGACCCAGTACTTC	CASSLDLRYQETQYF
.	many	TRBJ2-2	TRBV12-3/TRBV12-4	TGTGCCAGCACCCGCAAGGGCTCGAACACCGGGGAGCTGTTTTTT	CASTRKGSNTGELFF
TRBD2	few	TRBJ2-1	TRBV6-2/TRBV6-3	TGTGCCAGCAGTTACATGGGACTAGCGGGAGGAAATGAGCAGTTCTTC	CASSYMGLAGGNEQFF
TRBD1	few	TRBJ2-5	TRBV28	TGTGCCAGCAGAACGACAGGGGGCAAAAGGGGAGAGACCCAGTACTTC	CASRTTGGKRGETQYF
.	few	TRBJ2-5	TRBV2	TGTGCCAGCTCTAACCACCAAGAGACCCAGTACTTC	CASSNHQETQYF
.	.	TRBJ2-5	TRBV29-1	TGCAGCGTTGTACCACAAGAGACCCAGTACTTC	CSVVPQETQYF
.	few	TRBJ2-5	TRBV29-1	TGCAGCGTTTTTCTTGAGACCCAGTACTTC	CSVFLETQYF
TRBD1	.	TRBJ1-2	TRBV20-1	TGCAGTGCTAGAGCTCATCCCACTCGCCCGGGACAGGGAATCTATGGCTACACCTTC	CSARAHPTRPGQGIYGYTF
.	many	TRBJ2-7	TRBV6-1	TGTGCCAGCAGTCGCCTTTTGCGGGGAACTACGGAGGAGCAGTACTTC	CASSRLLRGTTEEQYF
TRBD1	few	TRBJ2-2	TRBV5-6	TGTGCCAGCAGCTTGGGTTTCGCAGGGGGCATTTTTGACACCGGGGAGCTGTTTTTT	CASSLGFAGGIFDTGELFF
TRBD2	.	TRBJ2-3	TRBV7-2	TGTGCCAGCAGCTTAGTGCTAGCGGGGGCGTACACAGATACGCAGTATTTT	CASSLVLAGAYTDTQYF
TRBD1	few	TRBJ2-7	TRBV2	TGTGCCAGCAGGGCCGGGACAGGGGGCTCCTACGAGCAGTACTTC	CASRAGTGGSYEQYF
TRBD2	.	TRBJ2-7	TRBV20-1	TGCAGTACCGGGACTAGCGGGCAGTACTTC	CSTGTSGQYF
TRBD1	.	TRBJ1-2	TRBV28	TGTGCCAGCAGTTTCACAGGGGCCTATGGCTACACCTTC	CASSFTGAYGYTF
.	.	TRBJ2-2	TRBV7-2	TGTGCCAGCAGCTTAGTAGGCAGGGTGAACACCGGGGAGCTGTTTTTT	CASSLVGRVNTGELFF
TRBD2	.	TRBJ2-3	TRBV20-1	TGCAGTGCTAGAGATGGTCTAGCGGGGGTCACAGATACGCAGTATTTT	CSARDGLAGVTDTQYF
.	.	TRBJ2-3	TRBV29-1	TGCAGCGCCTCAGATACGCAGTATTTT	CSASDTQYF
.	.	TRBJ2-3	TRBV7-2	TGTGCCAGCAGCCTCCAGCGGGCGTCGGATACGCAGTATTTT	CASSLQRASDTQYF
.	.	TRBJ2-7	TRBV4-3	TGCGCCAGCAGCCAAGCACTATATTACGAGGAGTACTTC	CASSQALYYEEYF
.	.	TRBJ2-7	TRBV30	TGTGCCTGGAGTGTCCTGGGAGGTAGCTACGAGCAGTACTTC	CAWSVLGGSYEQYF
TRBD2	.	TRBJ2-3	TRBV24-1	TGTGCCACCAGTGACTCGACTAGCGGGATCGGGCCTGGGACAGATACGCAGTATTTT	CATSDSTSGIGPGTDTQYF
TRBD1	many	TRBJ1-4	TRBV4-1	TGCGCCAGCAGCCAAGATCGCGCAGGGGGAGGTGAAAAACTGTTTTTT	CASSQDRAGGGEKLFF
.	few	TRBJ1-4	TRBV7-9	TGTGCCAGCAGCCGTACTCAGGGTTTTGGGGAAAAACTGTTTTTT	CASSRTQGFGEKLFF
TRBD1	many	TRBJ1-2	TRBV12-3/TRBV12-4	TGTGCCAGCAGTCCGGACAGGGCTAACTATGGCTACACCTTC	CASSPDRANYGYTF
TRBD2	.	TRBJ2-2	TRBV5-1	TGCGCCAGCAGCCTGCGGACTAGCGGCGCCGGGGAGCTGTTTTTT	CASSLRTSGAGELFF
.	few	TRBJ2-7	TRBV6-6	TGTGCCAGCAGGGGGCGCGATTACGAGCAGTACTTC	CASRGRDYEQYF
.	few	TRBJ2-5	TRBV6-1	TGTGCCAGCAGCGAAGGAAGTTTGAATAAGGAGACCCAGTACTTC	CASSEGSLNKETQYF
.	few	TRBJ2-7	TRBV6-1	TGTGCCAGCAGTGAAACCCCTGGGGGGCGATACGAGCAGTACTTC	CASSETPGGRYEQYF
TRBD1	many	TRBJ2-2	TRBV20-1	TGCAGTGCCCCTCGGACAGGGAACACCGGGGAGCTGTTTTTT	CSAPRTGNTGELFF